These 22 T cell receptor beta chains originate from one sample sequenced in a study of T cell responses to AZD1222 COVID-19 vaccine (dated by TCRdb to the early 2020s). Library preparation used the immunoSEQ multiplex PCR assay. TCRdb mirrors the immuneACCESS table, restricted to in-frame sequences. Some clones are absent from its copies; in checked studies, under half trace to an unresolved V gene, and the reason for the others is unknown. This sample holds roughly 130,000 clones; roughly 89% were observed only once. The ten largest clones capture roughly 7.1% of the sample. Explained via the paper, the time point label denotes: about 28 days (+/-7) after the second vaccine dose. Explained via the paper, the treatment or condition label denotes: meningococcal conjugate vaccine given as trial control. The sample consisted of peripheral blood, taken 28 days after the second dose of the MenACWY control vaccine. The receptors here all came from an adult who received the MenACWY meningococcal vaccine as a control.

The gene calls are TRBV5-5 and TRBJ2-6, with D uncertain. Per the germline V gene, CDR1 is SGHKS and CDR2 is YYEKEE (reference sequence). Trimming stripped 4 bases from V and 7 bases from J, with 15 bases between. The CDR3 spans 15 residues. CDR3 in amino acids: CASSLRPSEANVLTF. The CDR3 DNA reads TGTGCCAGCAGCCTAAGACCGTCGGAAGCCAACGTCCTGACTTTC. The complete variable domain, with remaining parts taken from reference TRBV5-5 and TRBJ2-6, reads DAGVTQSPTHLIKTRGQQVTLRCSPISGHKSVSWYQQVLGQGPQFIFQYYEKEERGRGNFPDRFSARQFPNYSSELNVNALLLGDSALYLCASSLRPSEANVLTFGAGSRLTVL.

The J gene is TRBJ1-4, the V gene TRBV18, with TRBD1 matching 10 bases. The CDR3 extends over 17 amino acids. V shed 1 base, J shed 8 bases, and the junction held 10 bases outside the gene matches. From germline, CDR1 is KGHSH and CDR2 LQKENI. In DNA, the CDR3 is TGTGCCAGCTCACCACGGTCGGCGGGGACAGGGGTCGAAAAACTGTTTTTT. This encodes CASSPRSAGTGVEKLFF.

The CDR3 here is CASSFQVGVAGSYNEQFF. The CDR3 region has the DNA TGTGCCAGCAGCTTTCAAGTCGGGGTAGCGGGATCCTACAATGAGCAGTTCTTC. The rearrangement links TRBV7-2 to TRBJ2-1; TRBD2 agrees at 8 bases. CDR3 length equals 18 residues. V lost 3 bases, J lost 1 base, and 11 bases stayed unmatched. CDR1 and CDR2 from the germline V gene are SGHTA and FQGNSA.

The V gene is TRBV20-1, the J gene TRBJ2-7; tentatively, D is TRBD1 (5 bases). The V gene's germline CDR1 is DFQATT and CDR2 SNEGSKA (reference sequence). The CDR3 loop spans 14 amino acids. V gave up 3 bases and J gave up 2 bases, with 14 bases separating them. The CDR3 here is CSASGGRVAYEQYF. As DNA, the CDR3 is TGCAGTGCTAGTGGCGGCAGGGTGGCCTACGAGCAGTACTTC.

The rearrangement links TRBV6-1 to TRBJ1-3; D uncertain. Per the germline V gene, CDR1 is MNHNS and CDR2 is SASEGT. Trimming shortened V by 8 bases and J by 7 bases, and 12 bases separated the two germline ends. This CDR3 spans 12 amino acids. The CDR3 reads CASSLQLNTIYF. CDR3 in DNA: TGTGCCAGCTCCCTCCAACTCAACACCATATATTTT.

The chain joins TRBV15 to TRBJ1-5, with 7 bases that match TRBD1. J was trimmed by 1 base and V by 3 bases; bases with no gene match: 6. The germline V gene encodes CDR1 LNHNV and CDR2 YYDKDF (reference sequence). The CDR3 extends over 16 amino acids. DNA for the CDR3: TGTGCCACCAGCAGTATTTTCAGGGGGAGCAATCAGCCCCAGCATTTT. It yields the protein CATSSIFRGSNQPQHF.

The V gene is TRBV5-1, the J gene TRBJ1-4, with D possibly TRBD1 on 6 matching bases. There are 15 residues in the CDR3. From germline, CDR1 is SGHRS and CDR2 YFSETQ. V was shortened by 2 bases and J by 7 bases, with 15 bases between the two germline ends. The CDR3 DNA follows: TGCGCCAGCAGCTTAAGCTGGGGGCGGAGTGAAAAACTGTTTTTT. Translating it yields CASSLSWGRSEKLFF.

This clone was detected once. This chain uses TRBV24-1 with TRBJ2-1; 8 nucleotides align to TRBD2. Germline V gene data show CDR1 as KGHDR and CDR2 as SFDVKD. V lost 4 bases to trimming and J lost 12 bases; unmatched junction nucleotides: 4. The CDR3 totals 12 residues. Written as DNA, the CDR3 is TGTGCCACCAGTGACAACAGCGGGGGGCAGTTCTTC. As protein: CATSDNSGGQFF.

The chain recombines TRBV3-1 (or the pseudogene TRBV3-2) with TRBJ1-5; D perhaps matches TRBD1 (6 bases). CDR1 is LGHDT and CDR2 is YNNKEL in the germline V gene (reference sequence). With 4 bases removed from V and 3 bases from J, the gap between germline ends came to 13 bases. The CDR3 is made up of 15 amino acids. The CDR3 is CASSPQGFNNQPQHF. For the CDR3, the DNA is TGTGCCAGCAGCCCTCAGGGGTTTAACAATCAGCCCCAGCATTTT.

In its sample, this clone was seen once. This chain joins TRBV28 and TRBJ1-1; D not resolved. Trimming cost V 5 bases and J 0 bases, with 10 bases left between them. Germline loops: CDR1 MDHEN, CDR2 SYDVKM. CDR3 size: 14 residues. The CDR3 region has the DNA TGTGCCAGCAGTCCCCCCCCGTTGAACACTGAAGCTTTCTTT. Its protein product is CASSPPPLNTEAFF.

The genes are TRBV4-3 and TRBJ2-5, with 7 positions matching TRBD2. From germline, CDR1 is LGHNA and CDR2 YSLEER. The CDR3 consists of 18 residues. Trimming at V came to 1 base and at J to 6 bases, leaving 17 bases not matched to a gene. The CDR3 loop reads CASSQVPMMAGDIKTQYF. The CDR3 coding sequence is TGCGCCAGCAGCCAAGTACCCATGATGGCGGGAGACATAAAGACCCAGTACTTC.

The CDR3 region is CASSYRDGNEKLFF. CDR3 sequence (DNA): TGTGCCAGCAGTTACAGGGATGGTAATGAAAAACTGTTTTTT. The J gene is TRBJ1-4, the V gene TRBV6-5; D uncertain. Germline CDR1 is MNHEY and CDR2 is SVGAGI. Trimming took 2 bases from V and 4 from J, leaving 8 bases between them. CDR3 size: 14 residues.

The V and J genes are TRBV7-2 and TRBJ2-5; D is uncertain. The CDR3 runs 14 residues. V gave up 10 bases and J gave up 4 bases, with 19 bases separating them. Germline CDR1 SGHTA, CDR2 FQGNSA. CDR3: CATEEIPVGETQYF. The CDR3 DNA reads as TGTGCCACCGAAGAAATCCCCGTCGGAGAGACCCAGTACTTC. Drawing the rest from reference TRBV7-2 and TRBJ2-5, the complete variable domain is GAGVSQSPSNKVTEKGKDVELRCDPISGHTALYWYRQSLGQGLEFLIYFQGNSAPDKSGLPSDRFSAERTGGSVSTLTIQRTQQEDSAVYLCATEEIPVGETQYFGPGTRLLVL.

The V call is TRBV11-2, the J call TRBJ2-5; D unclear. The V end was cut by 1 base, the J end by 1 base, with 10 bases between. Germline CDR1 is SGHAT and CDR2 is FQNNGV. CDR3 length: 15 amino acids. The CDR3 region is CASSLGSVTQETQYF. The CDR3 DNA reads TGTGCCAGCAGCTTAGGGTCGGTAACCCAAGAGACCCAGTACTTC.

The chain carries TRBV18 and TRBJ2-3, with TRBD1 as a possible D gene (6 bases). Germline CDR1 is KGHSH and CDR2 is LQKENI. Trimming left V 8 bases short and J 2 bases short, with 17 bases between. There are 15 residues in the CDR3. CDR3 coding DNA: TGTGCCAGCACCCCCGGGACAATTTCCACAGATACGCAGTATTTT. Its translation is CASTPGTISTDTQYF.

The rearrangement uses TRBV4-3 and TRBJ1-5, with D possibly being TRBD1 (5 bases). The CDR3 loop spans 14 amino acids. Germline values: CDR1 LGHNA, CDR2 YSLEER. Trimming removed 3 bases at V and 9 bases at J, with 15 bases between. The CDR3 protein is CASSQVQGLSPQHF. The CDR3, as DNA: TGCGCCAGCAGCCAGGTCCAGGGCCTCTCGCCCCAGCATTTT.

The chain joins TRBV7-2 to TRBJ2-1, with 7 bases that match TRBD1. Germline-derived CDR1 and CDR2 are SGHTA and FQGNSA. This CDR3 comprises 14 residues. The junction had 13 bases not matched to a gene; V was cut back by 4 bases and J by 13 bases. The DNA of the CDR3 is TGTGCCAGCAGCTCCCGGGACAGTGTCCCGCTACAGTTCTTC. As protein: CASSSRDSVPLQFF.

The chain combines TRBV29-1 with TRBJ1-4; 9 nucleotides align to TRBD1. Trimming at V came to 4 bases and at J to 7 bases, leaving 13 bases not matched to a gene. CDR3 size: 16 residues. CDR1 and CDR2 (germline): SQVTM, ANQGSEA. The CDR3: CSVGGRQGQGFEKLFF. CDR3 nucleotides: TGCAGCGTTGGCGGGAGGCAGGGACAGGGATTTGAAAAACTGTTTTTT.

CDR3 DNA sequence: TGTGCCAGCAGCGAGTACAGCAATCAGCCCCAGCATTTT. Translating gives CASSEYSNQPQHF. This chain joins TRBV7-3 and TRBJ1-5, with D uncertain. The V gene lost 5 bases and the J gene lost 1 base, with 6 bases spanning the gap. The CDR3 loop spans 13 amino acids. Germline loops: CDR1 SGHTA, CDR2 FQGTGA.

The genes are TRBV6-2 or TRBV6-3 and TRBJ2-7, with D possibly TRBD2 on 5 matching bases. The CDR3 is 12 amino acids. From germline, CDR1 is MNHEY and CDR2 SVGEGT. V was pared by 3 bases and J by 6 bases, with 9 bases between. The CDR3 protein is CASSYSGIEQYF. The CDR3 nucleotides read TGTGCCAGCAGTTATTCGGGGATCGAGCAGTACTTC.

The rearrangement links TRBV30 to TRBJ1-5; 7 bases align to TRBD1. Germline assignment: CDR1 GTSNPN and CDR2 SVGIG (reference sequence). The CDR3 is made up of 12 amino acids. V lost 5 bases and J lost 3; bases outside the gene matches: 1. The CDR3 here is CAWGQANQPQHF. The CDR3 bases are TGTGCCTGGGGACAGGCCAATCAGCCCCAGCATTTT.

CDR3 amino acids: CASSSPFCEKPDRGPLSSGNTIYF. In nucleotides, the CDR3 is TGTGCCAGCAGTTCGCCCTTCTGCGAAAAACCGGACAGGGGGCCTTTGAGCTCTGGAAACACCATATATTTT. The chain is built from TRBV6-7 and TRBJ1-3; 11 bases map to TRBD1. TRBV6-7 is designated an ORF whose function remains uncertain. V lost 4 bases and J lost 0; bases outside the gene matches: 26. CDR3 length: 24 residues.